A single sample gave rise to the 20 T cell receptor beta chains below, sequenced in a study of CD8+CD57+ T cells in acquired aplastic anemia. CDR3 and TCR beta VDJ profiling relied on a genomic DNA template. TCRdb ran MiXCR on the reads and lists one entry per CDR3 protein. In the table there are some 140,000 distinct CDR3 sequences, about 48% of which are singletons. Patients chosen for sequencing had CD8+CD57+ cells that had expanded, as shown by flow cytometry. Material: sorted CD4+, CD8+, or CD8+CD57+ T cells (not recorded which) from PBMCs. The receptors come from a human donor with aplastic anemia.

The chain recombines TRBV27 with TRBJ2-7, with unresolved D. Germline lookup yields CDR1 MNHEY and CDR2 SMNVEV (reference sequence). The CDR3 consists of 11 residues. V was pared by 10 bases and J by 3 bases, with 10 bases between. The CDR3 coding sequence is TGTGCCACCTTTGGGGACTACGAGCAGTACTTC. Amino acids: CATFGDYEQYF.

This clonotype was seen at least ten times. The J gene is TRBJ2-2, the V gene TRBV20-1; a weak D match, TRBD1 (5 bases). The V end was cut by 1 base, the J end by 7 bases, with 10 bases between. The CDR3 sequence is 13 residues long. The germline CDR1 and CDR2 sequences are DFQATT and SNEGSKA (reference sequence). In nucleotides, the CDR3 is TGCAGTGCTAGAGTAGGGGATAGCGGGGAGCTGTTTTTT. It yields the protein CSARVGDSGELFF.

The chain combines TRBV18 with TRBJ2-2; no definite D call. V shed 4 bases and J shed 4 bases, with 10 bases lying between them. Germline CDR1 is KGHSH and CDR2 is LQKENI. This CDR3 region has 14 residues. The CDR3 spells CASSQLSGTGELFF. DNA for the CDR3: TGTGCCAGCTCACAACTCTCCGGCACCGGGGAGCTGTTTTTT. Full variable domain (missing parts from reference TRBV18 and TRBJ2-2): NAGVMQNPRHLVRRRGQEARLRCSPMKGHSHVYWYRQLPEEGLKFMVYLQKENIIDESGMPKERFSAEFPKEGPSILRIQQVVRGDSAAYFCASSQLSGTGELFFGEGSRLTVL.

As for this clonotype: One junction end disagrees with the germline gene, perhaps due to a read error. The chain has TRBV27 and TRBJ2-7, with 14 positions matching TRBD2. Germline V gene data show CDR1 as MNHEY and CDR2 as SMNVEV (reference sequence). This CDR3 is built from 18 residues. CDR3 protein: CASSLHGTSGGSSYEQCF. In DNA, the CDR3 is TGTGCCAGCAGTCTCCACGGGACTAGCGGGGGCAGCTCCTACGAGCAGTGCTTC.

This CDR3 is CATAPPDTEAFF. CDR3 coding DNA: TGTGCCACCGCCCCACCGGACACTGAAGCTTTCTTT. The J gene is TRBJ1-1, the V gene TRBV7-9, with D uncertain. This CDR3 has 12 amino acids. Trimming cost V 10 bases and J 3 bases, with 12 bases left between them. Looked up from germline, CDR1 is SEHNR and CDR2 is FQNEAQ (reference sequence).

The chain couples TRBV5-4 to TRBJ2-7; 7 bases agree with TRBD2. Germline V gene lookup returns CDR1 SGHNT and CDR2 YYREEE (reference sequence). The CDR3 is made up of 15 amino acids. The V and J ends lost 4 bases and 4 bases, in that order; junction bases with no gene match: 11. CDR3 sequence reads: CASSVNLGGGYEQYF. In DNA form, the CDR3 reads TGTGCCAGCAGCGTAAATTTGGGGGGAGGGTACGAGCAGTACTTC.

The DNA of the CDR3 is TGCAGTGCTAGACCGGGGACCGGGAGCTCCTACGAGCAGTACTTC. Residues: CSARPGTGSSYEQYF. The V gene is TRBV20-1, the J gene TRBJ2-7, with a tentative D call TRBD2 (6 bases). V lost 2 bases and J 0 bases, leaving 14 bases between the germline ends. The CDR3 runs 15 residues. Germline V gene lookup returns CDR1 DFQATT and CDR2 SNEGSKA (reference sequence).

The rearrangement uses TRBV19 and TRBJ2-7; 10 nucleotides align to TRBD2. Germline CDR1 reads LNHDA; CDR2 reads SQIVND (reference sequence). The CDR3 length is 16 residues. Unmatched junction bases numbered 4, after V lost 1 base and J lost 1 base. The CDR3 bases are TGTGCCAGTAGTATAGGCGGGACTAGCGTTTCCTACGAGCAGTACTTC. This translates into CASSIGGTSVSYEQYF.

The chain links TRBV20-1 to TRBJ2-7; D is perhaps TRBD1 (5 bases). CDR3 size: 14 residues. Deletions cut 2 bases from V and 6 bases from J, with 17 bases between. Germline CDR1 DFQATT, CDR2 SNEGSKA (reference sequence). CDR3 sequence (DNA): TGCAGTGCTAGATCCGCCCGTGGAAGGGGCGAGCAGTACTTC. Its protein is CSARSARGRGEQYF.

This clonotype has at least ten counts. V is TRBV24-1 and J is TRBJ2-3, with 11 nucleotides matching TRBD1. The CDR3 extends over 15 amino acids. The J segment lost 4 bases and the V segment lost 5 bases, leaving 4 bases of the junction unmatched. Per the germline V gene, CDR1 is KGHDR and CDR2 is SFDVKD. CDR3 in amino acids: CATSAGTGGPDTQYF. In DNA, the CDR3 is TGTGCCACCAGTGCCGGGACAGGGGGTCCAGATACGCAGTATTTT.

This clonotype has a count of ten or more. The chain uses TRBV4-3 and TRBJ1-2, with D maybe TRBD1 (6 bases). This CDR3 comprises 15 residues. Germline values: CDR1 LGHNA, CDR2 YSLEER. V lost 4 bases, J lost 4 bases, and 16 bases lay in between. The CDR3 coding sequence is TGCGCCAGCAGCCCCGGGACAACCGGCATCTATGGCTACACCTTC. Its translation is CASSPGTTGIYGYTF.

The V gene is TRBV24-1, the J gene TRBJ1-1; D is uncertain. V was trimmed by 0 bases and J by 8 bases, leaving 9 bases between them. The CDR3 totals 13 residues. The germline gives CDR1 KGHDR, CDR2 SFDVKD. This chain's CDR3 is CATSDLSGSEAFF. The CDR3 nucleotides read TGTGCCACCAGTGATTTGTCCGGGTCCGAAGCTTTCTTT.

This clonotype has ten or more counts. The V call is TRBV20-1, the J call TRBJ2-1, with 11 bases identical to TRBD2. The CDR3 spans 15 residues. Germline assignment: CDR1 DFQATT and CDR2 SNEGSKA (reference sequence). With 3 bases clipped from V and 5 bases from J, the junction kept 6 bases outside the gene matches. In DNA, the CDR3 is TGCAGTGCTAGGTTAGCGGGGGGGCCGGACAATGAGCAGTTCTTC. Protein sequence: CSARLAGGPDNEQFF.

The V call is TRBV11-1, the J call TRBJ2-3; possibly TRBD1 for D (6 bases). From germline, CDR1 is SGHAT and CDR2 FQDESV (reference sequence). There are 16 residues in the CDR3. V lost 7 bases and J 0 bases, leaving 17 bases between the germline ends. This CDR3 reads CASTDGTPFSTDTQYF. Written as DNA, the CDR3 is TGTGCCAGCACTGACGGGACACCTTTTAGCACAGATACGCAGTATTTT.

The chain combines TRBV29-1 with TRBJ2-1; TRBD2 aligns across 7 bases. CDR1 and CDR2 from the germline V gene are SQVTM and ANQGSEA. Trimming removed 7 bases from V and 2 bases from J; junction bases left unmatched: 8. CDR3 length equals 14 residues. CDR3 DNA sequence: TGCAGCGCCGAGCGGGGCGAGGCCTACAATGAGCAGTTCTTC. It yields the protein CSAERGEAYNEQFF.

The genes are TRBV5-1 and TRBJ1-1, with D perhaps matching TRBD1 (5 bases). The ends were cut back, 1 base at V and 10 bases at J, with 14 bases in the middle. CDR1 is SGHRS and CDR2 is YFSETQ in the germline V gene. This CDR3 is 13 amino acids long. The CDR3 protein is CASSLLAGKSAFF. Here the CDR3 DNA reads TGCGCCAGCAGCTTGTTGGCAGGGAAATCAGCTTTCTTT. Looking up the rest from reference TRBV5-1 and TRBJ1-1 gives the full variable domain: KAGVTQTPRYLIKTRGQQVTLSCSPISGHRSVSWYQQTPGQGLQFLFEYFSETQRNKGNFPGRFSGRQFSNSRSEMNVSTLELGDSALYLCASSLLAGKSAFFGQGTRLTVV.

The chain uses TRBV7-3 and TRBJ2-3; TRBD2 agrees at 9 bases. Germline-derived CDR1 and CDR2 are SGHTA and FQGTGA. The junction had 2 bases not matched to a gene; V was cut back by 2 bases and J by 2 bases. This CDR3 comprises 15 residues. The CDR3 sequence: CASSLGGGVTDTQYF. DNA for the CDR3: TGTGCCAGCAGCTTAGGCGGGGGGGTCACAGATACGCAGTATTTT.

The CDR3 region is CASMWDRAGDTEAFF. In nucleotides, the CDR3 is TGTGCCAGCATGTGGGACAGGGCGGGAGACACTGAAGCTTTCTTT. The chain employs TRBV6-1 and TRBJ1-1, with TRBD1 matching 9 bases. The V gene end was trimmed by 7 bases and the J gene end by 3 bases; junction bases not matched to a gene: 9. The CDR3 has 15 amino acids. Germline loops: CDR1 MNHNS, CDR2 SASEGT.

This chain links TRBV19 with TRBJ1-5; D not resolved. CDR1 and CDR2 from the germline V gene are LNHDA and SQIVND (reference sequence). The CDR3 is 12 residues long. With 5 bases removed from V and 5 bases from J, the gap between germline ends came to 7 bases. CDR3 bases: TGTGCCAGTAGTTTGATCTATCAGCCCCAGCATTTT. It specifies CASSLIYQPQHF.

Points on this clonotype: No conserved phenylalanine or tryptophan ends this CDR3, so it is likely a read error. The DNA is left out, because the CDR3 cannot be placed on it with certainty; the CDR3 is given as TCRdb lists it. This chain connects TRBV6-4 to TRBJ2-7. The CDR3 is made up of 11 amino acids, end residues included. Germline V gives CDR1 MRHNA, CDR2 SNTAGT. The CDR3 is CASMVGVSTYL.